The 30 T cell receptor beta chains below all came from one sample that was sequenced in a study of T-cell memory formation after mild COVID-19. A single record per CDR3 protein comes from TCRdb applying MiXCR to the 5' RACE reads. The table has 150,000 to 200,000 distinct CDR3 sequences, around 30% seen once. The sequenced sample was PBMCs or a T cell subset sorted from them (not recorded which). The receptors derive from an adult woman who had mild COVID-19 (a few samples of this study predate the infection). Cell type and time point are not known.

The rearrangement joins TRBV7-9 to TRBJ2-5; 8 bases agree with TRBD1. The germline gives CDR1 SEHNR, CDR2 FQNEAQ (reference sequence). V lost 4 bases to trimming and J lost 0 bases; unmatched junction nucleotides: 7. CDR3 length equals 16 residues. CDR3 DNA: TGTGCCAGCAGCTCCTCCGGGACAGGAGACCAAGAGACCCAGTACTTC. The encoded protein is CASSSSGTGDQETQYF.

The V and J genes are TRBV20-1 and TRBJ2-3, with 7 bases matching TRBD1. CDR1 and CDR2 from the germline V gene are DFQATT and SNEGSKA (reference sequence). With V trimmed by 0 bases and J by 2 bases, 5 bases remained unmatched. The CDR3 sequence is 15 residues long. The DNA of the CDR3 is TGCAGTGCTAGAGAGGGGACAGTAGACACAGATACGCAGTATTTT. Encoded protein: CSAREGTVDTDTQYF.

The chain has TRBV12-3 or TRBV12-4 and TRBJ1-2, with D perhaps matching TRBD1 (5 bases). Trimming cost V 2 bases and J 3 bases, with 16 bases left between them. The length of the CDR3 is 16 residues. CDR3 DNA sequence: TGTGCCAGCAGTTTAACCCAAACGGGACCCCACTATGGCTACACCTTC. This translates into CASSLTQTGPHYGYTF.

The rearrangement links TRBV7-9 to TRBJ2-1; 9 bases match TRBD2. There are 15 residues in the CDR3. The junction had 7 bases not matched to a gene; V was cut back by 5 bases and J by 5 bases. Germline V gene sequence: CDR1 SEHNR, CDR2 FQNEAQ (reference sequence). The CDR3 bases are TGTGCCAGCAGCGCTAGCGGGAATACTCACAATGAGCAGTTCTTC. It yields the protein CASSASGNTHNEQFF.

The chain carries TRBV29-1 and TRBJ1-2, with a weak D call TRBD1 (6 bases). The V gene's germline CDR1 is SQVTM and CDR2 ANQGSEA. V was shortened by 0 bases and J by 8 bases, with 16 bases between the two germline ends. CDR3 length: 14 residues. The CDR3: CSVEEVNRVMGYTF. CDR3 coding DNA: TGCAGCGTTGAAGAGGTGAACAGGGTAATGGGCTACACCTTC.

The rearrangement links TRBV29-1 to TRBJ2-7; tentative D call: TRBD2 (6 bases). The V gene's germline CDR1 is SQVTM and CDR2 ANQGSEA. The ends were cut back, 8 bases at V and 5 bases at J, with 19 bases in the middle. The CDR3 has 13 amino acids. CDR3: CSSAWGVGNEQYF. For the CDR3, the DNA is TGCAGCTCGGCTTGGGGGGTTGGGAACGAGCAGTACTTC.

V is TRBV18 and J is TRBJ2-7, with D unresolved. Germline CDR1 reads KGHSH; CDR2 reads LQKENI. Between the trimmed V and J ends, which lost 3 bases and 2 bases, there was a span of 8 bases. CDR3 size: 13 residues. The CDR3 sequence is CASSPPMTYEQYF. The CDR3 DNA follows: TGTGCCAGCTCACCCCCGATGACCTACGAGCAGTACTTC.

The chain combines TRBV2 with TRBJ1-6, with 7 bases aligning to TRBD1. Looked up from germline, CDR1 is SNHLY and CDR2 is FYNNEI. The CDR3 contains 17 residues. The V gene end was trimmed by 1 base and the J gene end by 10 bases; junction bases not matched to a gene: 13. The CDR3 bases are TGTGCCAGCAGTGAAGAAGCCGACAGGGTGGAGGCGTCACCCCTCCACTTT. Translated: CASSEEADRVEASPLHF.

The J gene is TRBJ1-2, the V gene TRBV30, with D perhaps matching TRBD1 (5 bases). Trimming removed 0 bases from V and 6 bases from J, with 14 bases in between. This CDR3 region has 14 residues. Germline loops: CDR1 GTSNPN, CDR2 SVGIG (reference sequence). The CDR3: CAWSVQARGDGYTF. CDR3 DNA sequence: TGTGCCTGGAGTGTACAGGCCCGCGGGGATGGCTACACCTTC.

The rearrangement joins TRBV7-6 to TRBJ2-1; 10 positions agree with TRBD2. CDR3 size: 14 residues. The ends lost 3 bases at V and 10 bases at J; junction bases unmatched: 6. CDR1 SGHVS and CDR2 FNYEAQ come from the germline V gene. Here the CDR3 DNA reads TGTGCCAGCAGCTTCCTAGCGGGGGCGAGAGAGCAGTTCTTC. This encodes CASSFLAGAREQFF.

The V call is TRBV5-1, the J call TRBJ2-3; D not resolved. With 0 bases removed from V and 1 base from J, the gap between germline ends came to 9 bases. Per the germline V gene, CDR1 is SGHRS and CDR2 is YFSETQ. The CDR3 totals 15 residues. The CDR3 region is CASSLGPSRTDTQYF. The CDR3 nucleotides read TGCGCCAGCAGCTTGGGTCCAAGCCGCACAGATACGCAGTATTTT.

In this sample, this clonotype turned up a few times. This chain joins TRBV5-5 and TRBJ2-2; 9 positions match TRBD1. Germline CDR1 is SGHKS and CDR2 is YYEKEE (reference sequence). Germline trimming cut 4 bases from V and 6 bases from J; bases unmatched to any gene: 4. The CDR3 is made up of 14 amino acids. The DNA for the CDR3 is TGTGCCAGCAGCAACGGACAGGGGCCCGGGGAGCTGTTTTTT. Translated: CASSNGQGPGELFF.

The V and J genes are TRBV5-6 and TRBJ2-3, with 9 nucleotides matching TRBD1. Germline V lookup: CDR1 SGHDT, CDR2 YYEEEE. The CDR3 extends over 17 amino acids. V trimming: 3 bases; J trimming: 5 bases; junction bases outside the gene matches: 13. The CDR3: CASSSPRGGQGGDTQYF. CDR3 DNA sequence: TGTGCCAGCAGCTCCCCGCGAGGGGGACAGGGTGGAGATACGCAGTATTTT.

This clonotype was seen more than once but under ten times. The chain carries TRBV7-9 and TRBJ1-4, with D hard to call. From germline, CDR1 is SEHNR and CDR2 FQNEAQ (reference sequence). The CDR3 extends over 13 amino acids. V was cut by 3 bases and J by 8 bases, with 10 bases left in between. CDR3 sequence (DNA): TGTGCCAGCAGCTTTGGACTTGCGGAAAAACTGTTTTTT. Protein sequence: CASSFGLAEKLFF.

In its sample, this clonotype was seen a few times. The DNA for the CDR3 is TGCGCCAGCAGCCAAGAAGGTGTCCGGGAGCAGTACTTC. It is translated as CASSQEGVREQYF. V gene TRBV4-1 combines with J gene TRBJ2-7; D gene uncertain. The germline V and J ends were trimmed by 0 bases and 7 bases, with 10 bases remaining between them. CDR3 length: 13 amino acids. Germline V gene lookup returns CDR1 MGHRA and CDR2 YSYEKL.

This clonotype came up a few times. This chain links TRBV12-3 or TRBV12-4 with TRBJ2-3; 10 bases match TRBD2. V was pared by 7 bases and J by 8 bases, with 9 bases of the junction left unmatched. The CDR3 is made up of 14 amino acids. The CDR3 protein is CASILAGAGGTQYF. Here the CDR3 DNA reads TGTGCCAGCATCCTAGCGGGAGCGGGGGGTACGCAGTATTTT.

The chain uses TRBV30 and TRBJ1-2, with unresolved D. V shed 0 bases and J shed 10 bases, with 12 bases lying between them. This CDR3 contains 12 residues. The germline V gene has CDR1 GTSNPN and CDR2 SVGIG (reference sequence). Written as DNA, the CDR3 is TGTGCCTGGAGTGTGCCCGGGGTCAACTACACCTTC. Its translation: CAWSVPGVNYTF.

The rearrangement links TRBV20-1 to TRBJ1-2; 9 nucleotides line up with TRBD1. CDR1 and CDR2 (germline): DFQATT, SNEGSKA (reference sequence). Trimming removed 2 bases from V and 7 bases from J; junction bases left unmatched: 11. The CDR3 runs to 15 residues. CDR3 nucleotide sequence: TGCAGTGCTAGACAAGAAGGTCGGACAGGGGTTGGCTACACCTTC. Protein product: CSARQEGRTGVGYTF.

V and J are TRBV6-6 and TRBJ2-1; D uncertain. The V and J ends lost 3 bases and 4 bases respectively, with 7 bases between them. This CDR3 spans 13 amino acids. Germline V gene lookup returns CDR1 MNHNY and CDR2 SVGAGI (reference sequence). The CDR3 region is CASSYTSYNEQFF. The CDR3 DNA reads as TGTGCCAGCAGTTATACATCTTACAATGAGCAGTTCTTC.

This clonotype was found a few times. The rearrangement links TRBV4-3 to TRBJ2-4; D is ambiguous. Germline V gene data show CDR1 as LGHNA and CDR2 as YSLEER. Trimming took off 1 base at V and 15 bases at J, with 19 bases between the two ends. This CDR3 spans 14 amino acids. The CDR3 DNA sequence: TGCGCCAGCAGCCAAGGAGGCCCCATTACCACCCGGTACTTC. It encodes CASSQGGPITTRYF.

The chain links TRBV9 to TRBJ1-3, with D perhaps TRBD1 (5 bases). The germline V gene encodes CDR1 SGDLS and CDR2 YYNGEE. The CDR3 totals 13 residues. Trimming pared 8 bases from V and 1 base from J, leaving 10 bases between. The CDR3 is CASQGNSGNTIYF. The CDR3 DNA is TGTGCCAGTCAGGGAAATTCTGGAAACACCATATATTTT. Looking up the rest from reference TRBV9 and TRBJ1-3 gives the full variable domain: DSGVTQTPKHLITATGQRVTLRCSPRSGDLSVYWYQQSLDQGLQFLIQYYNGEERAKGNILERFSAQQFPDLHSELNLSSLELGDSALYFCASQGNSGNTIYFGEGSWLTVV.

This clonotype showed up just a few times. The V call is TRBV11-3, the J call TRBJ2-4; D is perhaps TRBD1 or TRBD2 (6 bases each). V shed 8 bases and J shed 1 base, with 15 bases lying between them. CDR3 size: 15 residues. Germline loops: CDR1 SGHNT, CDR2 YENEEA. CDR3 loop: CASAPGAWAKNIQYF. CDR3 nucleotides: TGTGCCAGCGCTCCGGGGGCTTGGGCCAAAAACATTCAGTACTTC.

This clonotype was observed a few times. The chain has TRBV7-9 and TRBJ2-1; D tentatively fits TRBD1 or TRBD2 (5 bases each). The germline V and J ends were trimmed by 0 bases and 8 bases, with 23 bases remaining between them. CDR3 length: 18 amino acids. Germline loops: CDR1 SEHNR, CDR2 FQNEAQ (reference sequence). CDR3 residues: CASSLATHRDRKIHEQFF. The CDR3 DNA follows: TGTGCCAGCAGCTTAGCTACTCACCGGGACCGCAAGATCCATGAGCAGTTCTTC.

This clonotype was detected a few times. The chain carries TRBV5-1 and TRBJ2-3; TRBD2 matches at 13 bases. This CDR3 contains 16 residues. J lost 3 bases, V lost 4 bases, and 5 bases had no gene match. Germline CDR1 reads SGHRS; CDR2 reads YFSETQ. The CDR3 spells CASSTGLAGVTDTQYF. The CDR3 nucleotides read TGCGCCAGCAGCACCGGACTAGCGGGAGTGACAGATACGCAGTATTTT.

This clonotype has just a few counts. The chain is built from TRBV5-1 and TRBJ2-1; 10 bases are shared with TRBD2. The CDR3 runs to 15 residues. Germline CDR1 SGHRS, CDR2 YFSETQ. Germline trimming cut 0 bases from V and 7 bases from J; bases unmatched to any gene: 4. CDR3 protein: CASSLGLAGENEQFF. The CDR3, as DNA: TGCGCCAGCAGCTTGGGCCTAGCGGGAGAGAATGAGCAGTTCTTC.

This clonotype was found a few times. Here the CDR3 reads CASSRWTDTEAFF. In DNA form, the CDR3 reads TGTGCCAGCAGCAGATGGACCGACACTGAAGCTTTCTTT. The rearrangement joins TRBV7-2 to TRBJ1-1; D gene uncertain. This CDR3 region has 13 residues. Germline V gene sequence: CDR1 SGHTA, CDR2 FQGNSA. V was shortened by 5 bases and J by 3 bases, with 10 bases between the two germline ends. The full variable domain, its missing parts supplied by reference TRBV7-2 and TRBJ1-1, is GAGVSQSPSNKVTEKGKDVELRCDPISGHTALYWYRQSLGQGLEFLIYFQGNSAPDKSGLPSDRFSAERTGGSVSTLTIQRTQQEDSAVYLCASSRWTDTEAFFGQGTRLTVV.

This chain uses TRBV7-2 with TRBJ2-1; TRBD2 agrees at 8 bases. This CDR3 spans 17 amino acids. J was trimmed by 0 bases and V by 4 bases; bases with no gene match: 8. The germline V gene has CDR1 SGHTA and CDR2 FQGNSA. The CDR3 loop is CASSWTVSGGSYNEQFF. CDR3 nucleotide sequence: TGTGCCAGCAGCTGGACCGTCAGCGGGGGCTCCTACAATGAGCAGTTCTTC.

This clonotype appeared a few times. This chain connects TRBV7-3 to TRBJ2-7; D unclear. V gave up 0 bases and J gave up 3 bases, with 6 bases separating them. CDR1 SGHTA and CDR2 FQGTGA come from the germline V gene. This CDR3 is built from 13 residues. This chain's CDR3 is CASSLTDNYEQYF. The CDR3 bases are TGTGCCAGCAGCTTAACTGACAACTACGAGCAGTACTTC.

V is TRBV7-6 and J is TRBJ2-5; no clear D gene. The CDR3 is 14 residues long. Trimming pared 1 base from V and 1 base from J, leaving 7 bases between. The V gene's germline CDR1 is SGHVS and CDR2 FNYEAQ. CDR3 region: CASSLEAGQETQYF. CDR3 sequence (DNA): TGTGCCAGCAGCTTAGAGGCCGGCCAAGAGACCCAGTACTTC.

This clonotype was seen only a few times. This chain links TRBV20-1 with TRBJ2-2; TRBD1 matches at 10 bases. J gave up 6 bases and V 0 bases, and 1 base lay outside the gene matches. The germline V gene has CDR1 DFQATT and CDR2 SNEGSKA (reference sequence). The CDR3 is 14 residues long. CDR3 in amino acids: CSARDDRGPGELFF. The CDR3 nucleotides read TGCAGTGCTAGAGATGACAGGGGGCCCGGGGAGCTGTTTTTT.